The 7 T cell receptor beta chains presented below share a single source sample, sequenced in a study of blood T cell repertoires in COVID-19. The repertoire was sequenced with immunoSEQ multiplex PCR; TCRdb's copy has only in-frame clones and lacks some. In the table there are roughly 250,000 clones, roughly 87% of which are singletons. The sequencing input was peripheral blood. All receptors derive from a man in his sixties who had recovered from COVID-19.

This sequence joins TRBV6-6 and TRBJ2-7, with D possibly TRBD2 on 6 matching bases. The CDR3 length is 12 residues. Trimming left V 2 bases short and J 6 bases short, with 8 bases between. Germline CDR1 is MNHNY and CDR2 is SVGAGI (reference sequence). The CDR3 nucleotides are TGTGCCAGCAGTTACGGAGGGCGCGAGCAGTACGTC. Its protein product is CASSYGGREQYV.

This chain links TRBV5-1 with TRBJ2-7; 9 nucleotides agree with TRBD1. J gave up 3 bases and V 1 base, and 5 bases lay outside the gene matches. The CDR3 length is 15 residues. CDR1 SGHRS and CDR2 YFSETQ come from the germline V gene. CDR3 sequence (DNA): TGCGCCAGCAGCTTGTATGGGACAGGGAACTACGAGCAGTACTTC. This gives the protein CASSLYGTGNYEQYF.

This clone rates as medium-sized (0.01 to 0.1%). The chain recombines TRBV28 with TRBJ1-2; 9 bases fit TRBD1. The CDR3 is 14 amino acids. Germline CDR1 reads MDHEN; CDR2 reads SYDVKM. Trimming cost V 2 bases and J 8 bases; bases outside gene matches: 6. The CDR3 coding sequence is TGTGCCAGCAGTTTAACTACAGGGGGCGGAGGCTACACCTTC. This translates into CASSLTTGGGGYTF.

This clone has just one count. V gene TRBV9 combines with J gene TRBJ1-5, with a possible D match to TRBD1 (5 bases). Deletions cut 3 bases from V and 1 base from J, with 8 bases between. Looked up from germline, CDR1 is SGDLS and CDR2 is YYNGEE. The CDR3 is 14 amino acids. The DNA for the CDR3 is TGTGCCAGCAGCGGGCGGGGGAGCAATCAGCCCCAGCATTTT. Translation: CASSGRGSNQPQHF.

The genes are TRBV7-2 and TRBJ2-2, with TRBD1 matching over 7 bases. V lost 6 bases, J lost 1 base, and 2 bases stayed unmatched. Looked up from germline, CDR1 is SGHTA and CDR2 is FQGNSA. CDR3 length: 14 residues. This CDR3 is CASRRTGNTGELFF. The CDR3 DNA sequence: TGTGCCAGCAGACGGACAGGGAACACCGGGGAGCTGTTTTTT.

The rearrangement links TRBV6-1 to TRBJ2-7, with D perhaps TRBD1 (5 bases). The CDR3 totals 13 residues. V was pared by 3 bases and J by 3 bases, with 9 bases between. The germline V gene has CDR1 MNHNS and CDR2 SASEGT. CDR3 DNA: TGTGCCAGCAGTGAGACAGTTCGCTACGAGCAGTACGTC. Its translation is CASSETVRYEQYV.

The rearrangement joins TRBV7-8 to TRBJ2-2; D unclear. V was shortened by 5 bases and J by 2 bases, with 12 bases between the two germline ends. The CDR3 is made up of 15 amino acids. Germline V gene lookup returns CDR1 SGHVS and CDR2 FQNEAQ. CDR3 sequence (DNA): TGTGCCAGCAGCCCCGGAGTTGTCAACACCGGGGAGCTGTTTTTT. As protein: CASSPGVVNTGELFF.